The next 4 T cell receptor beta chains were all read from a single sample in a study of T cell changes during pregnancy in multiple sclerosis. Repertoires were generated with immunoSEQ multiplex PCR, while TCRdb's copy carries only in-frame clones and drops some. This table has around 100,000 clones, roughly nine tenths appearing once. The sequences come from peripheral blood, collected after pregnancy. Receptor source: a female donor with multiple sclerosis, enrolled in a pregnancy study.

The chain couples TRBV18 to TRBJ2-1, with D tentatively TRBD1 (5 bases). Germline V lookup: CDR1 KGHSH, CDR2 LQKENI. V was trimmed by 0 bases and J by 8 bases, leaving 26 bases between them. There are 19 residues in the CDR3. CDR3 bases: TGTGCCAGCTCACCACCGACAGAGGAGTTAGGATCGTCCGTCGATGAGCAGTTCTTC. This sequence encodes CASSPPTEELGSSVDEQFF.

CDR3 DNA sequence: TGTGCCAGCAGCTGGGGACTTCGCGCAGGCAATCAGCCCCAGCATTTT. Protein sequence: CASSWGLRAGNQPQHF. The chain links TRBV5-8 to TRBJ1-5, with TRBD1 as a possible D gene (5 bases). CDR1 and CDR2 from the germline V gene are SGHTS and YDEGEE. Between the trimmed V and J ends, which lost 3 bases and 2 bases, there was a span of 15 bases. CDR3 length: 16 amino acids.

The chain carries TRBV18 and TRBJ2-1; maybe TRBD1 (5 bases). V lost 3 bases to trimming and J lost 0 bases, with 12 bases between them. Germline V lookup: CDR1 KGHSH, CDR2 LQKENI. This CDR3 is 16 amino acids long. The CDR3 DNA reads as TGTGCCAGCTCACCCGAACAGGAGAGCTCCTACAATGAGCAGTTCTTC. Its protein is CASSPEQESSYNEQFF.

J is TRBJ2-1 and V is TRBV7-3, with 12 bases identical to TRBD2. V lost 2 bases, J lost 8 bases, and 10 bases stayed unmatched. Germline CDR1 reads SGHTA; CDR2 reads FQGTGA. CDR3 size: 17 residues. CDR3 DNA sequence: TGTGCCAGCAGCTTATCGGGAAGACTAGCGGGAGTTCATGAGCAGTTCTTC. Translating gives CASSLSGRLAGVHEQFF.